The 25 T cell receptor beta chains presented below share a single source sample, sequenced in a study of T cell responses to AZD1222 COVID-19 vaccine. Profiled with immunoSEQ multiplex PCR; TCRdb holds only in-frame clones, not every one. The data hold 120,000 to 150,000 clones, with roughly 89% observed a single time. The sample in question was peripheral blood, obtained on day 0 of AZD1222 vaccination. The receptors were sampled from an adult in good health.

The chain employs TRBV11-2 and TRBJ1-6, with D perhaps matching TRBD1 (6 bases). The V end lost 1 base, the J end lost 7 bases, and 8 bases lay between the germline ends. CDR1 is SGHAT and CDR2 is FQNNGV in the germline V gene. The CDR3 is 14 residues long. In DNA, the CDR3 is TGTGCCAGCAGCTTAGTCGGGGGCAATTCACCCCTCCACTTT. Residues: CASSLVGGNSPLHF.

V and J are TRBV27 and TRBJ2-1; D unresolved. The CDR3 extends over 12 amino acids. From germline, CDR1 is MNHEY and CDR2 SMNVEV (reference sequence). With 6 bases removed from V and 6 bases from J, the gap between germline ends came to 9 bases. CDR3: CASSYWGNEQFF. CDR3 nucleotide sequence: TGTGCCAGCAGCTACTGGGGCAATGAGCAGTTCTTC.

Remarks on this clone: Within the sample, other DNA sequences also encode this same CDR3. The CDR3 is CASSLDSNQPQHF. CDR3 DNA: TGTGCCAGCAGCCTGGACAGTAATCAGCCCCAGCATTTT. The gene calls are TRBV12-3 or TRBV12-4 and TRBJ1-5, with D possibly being TRBD1 (6 bases). The V and J ends lost 6 bases and 4 bases respectively, with 10 bases between them. The CDR3 has 13 residues.

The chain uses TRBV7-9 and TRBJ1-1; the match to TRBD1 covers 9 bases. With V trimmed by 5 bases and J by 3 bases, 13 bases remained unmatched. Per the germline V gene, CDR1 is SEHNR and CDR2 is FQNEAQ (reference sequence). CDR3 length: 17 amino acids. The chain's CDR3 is CASSPPGTGLFYTEAFF. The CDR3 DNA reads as TGTGCCAGCAGCCCCCCGGGGACAGGGCTTTTTTACACTGAAGCTTTCTTT.

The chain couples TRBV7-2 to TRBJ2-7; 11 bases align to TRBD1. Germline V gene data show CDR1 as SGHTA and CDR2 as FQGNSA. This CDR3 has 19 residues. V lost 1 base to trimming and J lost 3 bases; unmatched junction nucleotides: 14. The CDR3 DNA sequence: TGTGCCAGCAGCTTAGGACTGATGGGACAGGGGGTATTCCTCTACGAGCAGTACTTC. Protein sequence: CASSLGLMGQGVFLYEQYF.

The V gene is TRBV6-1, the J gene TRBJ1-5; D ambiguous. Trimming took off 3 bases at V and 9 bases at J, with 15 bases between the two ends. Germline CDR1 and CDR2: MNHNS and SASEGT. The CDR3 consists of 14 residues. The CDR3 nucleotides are TGTGCCAGCAGTGAGTTAAAGGGTCGGTCGCCCCAGCATTTT. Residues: CASSELKGRSPQHF.

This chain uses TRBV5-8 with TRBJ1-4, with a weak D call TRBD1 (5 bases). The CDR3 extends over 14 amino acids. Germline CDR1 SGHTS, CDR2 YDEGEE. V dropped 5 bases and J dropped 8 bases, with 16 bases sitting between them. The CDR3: CASSQWGVREKLFF. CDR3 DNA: TGTGCCAGCAGTCAATGGGGGGTCAGAGAAAAACTGTTTTTT.

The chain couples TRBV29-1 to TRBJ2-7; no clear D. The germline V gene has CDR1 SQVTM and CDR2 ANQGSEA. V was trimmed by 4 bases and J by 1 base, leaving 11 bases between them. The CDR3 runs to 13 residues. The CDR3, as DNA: TGCAGCGTTGTTTCAGAGTTTTCCTACGAGCAGTACTTC. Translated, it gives CSVVSEFSYEQYF.

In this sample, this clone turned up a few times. The CDR3 nucleotides are TGTGCCAGCAGCCAAAGGGCGGTGGGCTTGAACACTGAAGCTTTCTTT. Translating gives CASSQRAVGLNTEAFF. The rearrangement joins TRBV3-1 (or the pseudogene TRBV3-2) to TRBJ1-1; D is ambiguous. The V end was cut by 2 bases, the J end by 0 bases, with 13 bases between. The CDR3 extends over 16 amino acids. Germline V CDR1 and CDR2: LGHDT, YNNKEL (reference sequence).

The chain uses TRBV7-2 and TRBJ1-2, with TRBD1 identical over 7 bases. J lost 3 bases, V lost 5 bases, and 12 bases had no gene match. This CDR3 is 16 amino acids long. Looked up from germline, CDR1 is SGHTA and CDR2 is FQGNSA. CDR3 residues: CASSPREGAPDYGYTF. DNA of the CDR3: TGTGCCAGCAGCCCCAGGGAGGGGGCTCCTGACTATGGCTACACCTTC. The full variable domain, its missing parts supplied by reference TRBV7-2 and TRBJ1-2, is GAGVSQSPSNKVTEKGKDVELRCDPISGHTALYWYRQSLGQGLEFLIYFQGNSAPDKSGLPSDRFSAERTGGSVSTLTIQRTQQEDSAVYLCASSPREGAPDYGYTFGSGTRLTVV.

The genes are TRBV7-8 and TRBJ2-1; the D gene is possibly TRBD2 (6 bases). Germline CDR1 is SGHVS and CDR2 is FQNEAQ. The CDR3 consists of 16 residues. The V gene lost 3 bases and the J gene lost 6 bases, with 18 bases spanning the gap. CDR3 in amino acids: CASSLQGVPGLNEQFF. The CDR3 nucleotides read TGTGCCAGCAGCTTGCAAGGGGTCCCGGGACTCAATGAGCAGTTCTTC.

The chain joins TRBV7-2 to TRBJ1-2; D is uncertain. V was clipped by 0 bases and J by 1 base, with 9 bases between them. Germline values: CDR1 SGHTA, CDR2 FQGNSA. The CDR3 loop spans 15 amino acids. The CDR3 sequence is CASSLARRFNYGYTF. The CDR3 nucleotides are TGTGCCAGCAGCTTAGCTCGAAGATTTAACTATGGCTACACCTTC.

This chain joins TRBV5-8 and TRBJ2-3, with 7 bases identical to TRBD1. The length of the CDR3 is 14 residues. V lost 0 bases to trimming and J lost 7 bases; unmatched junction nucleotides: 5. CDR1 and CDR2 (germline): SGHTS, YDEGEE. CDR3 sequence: CASSLGDRVNTQYF. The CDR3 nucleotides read TGTGCCAGCAGCTTGGGAGACAGGGTTAATACGCAGTATTTT. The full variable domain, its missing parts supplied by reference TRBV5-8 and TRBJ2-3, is EAGVTQSPTHLIKTRGQQATLRCSPISGHTSVYWYQQALGLGLQFLLWYDEGEERNRGNFPPRFSGRQFPNYSSELNVNALELEDSALYLCASSLGDRVNTQYFGPGTRLTVL.

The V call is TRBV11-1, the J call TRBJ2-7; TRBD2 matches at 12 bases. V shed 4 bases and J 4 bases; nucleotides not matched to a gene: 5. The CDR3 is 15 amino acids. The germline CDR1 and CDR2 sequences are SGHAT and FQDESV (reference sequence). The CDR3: CASSSGLAGSYEQYF. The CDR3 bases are TGTGCCAGCAGCTCCGGACTAGCGGGATCTTACGAGCAGTACTTC.

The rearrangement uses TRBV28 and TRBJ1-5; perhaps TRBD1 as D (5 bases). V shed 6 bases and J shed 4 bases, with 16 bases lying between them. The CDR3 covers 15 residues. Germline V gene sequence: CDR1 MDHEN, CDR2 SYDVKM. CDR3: CASRREVGVNQPQHF. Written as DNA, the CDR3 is TGTGCCAGCAGGCGGGAGGTGGGGGTTAATCAGCCCCAGCATTTT.

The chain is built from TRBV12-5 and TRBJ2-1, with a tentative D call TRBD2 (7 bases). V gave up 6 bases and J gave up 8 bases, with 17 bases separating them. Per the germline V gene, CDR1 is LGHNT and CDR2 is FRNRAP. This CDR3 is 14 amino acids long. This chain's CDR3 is CASGPGGVRYEQFF. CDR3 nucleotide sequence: TGTGCTAGTGGACCGGGGGGCGTTCGGTATGAGCAGTTCTTC. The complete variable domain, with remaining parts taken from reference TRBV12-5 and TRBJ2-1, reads DARVTQTPRHKVTEMGQEVTMRCQPILGHNTVFWYRQTMMQGLELLAYFRNRAPLDDSGMPKDRFSAEMPDATLATLKIQPSEPRDSAVYFCASGPGGVRYEQFFGPGTRLTVL.

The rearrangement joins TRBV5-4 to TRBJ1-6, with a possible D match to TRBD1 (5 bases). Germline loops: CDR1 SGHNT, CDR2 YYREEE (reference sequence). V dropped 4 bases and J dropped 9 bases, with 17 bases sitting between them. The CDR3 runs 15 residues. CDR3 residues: CASSLPTGRGSPLHF. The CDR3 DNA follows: TGTGCCAGCAGCCTCCCGACCGGGAGGGGTTCACCCCTCCACTTT.

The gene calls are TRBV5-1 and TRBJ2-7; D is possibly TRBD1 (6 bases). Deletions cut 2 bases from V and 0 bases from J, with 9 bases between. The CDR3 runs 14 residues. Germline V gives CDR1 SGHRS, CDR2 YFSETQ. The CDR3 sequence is CASSFTQGSYEQYF. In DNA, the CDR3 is TGCGCCAGCAGCTTTACACAGGGCTCCTACGAGCAGTACTTC. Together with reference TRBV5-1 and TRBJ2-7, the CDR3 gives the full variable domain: KAGVTQTPRYLIKTRGQQVTLSCSPISGHRSVSWYQQTPGQGLQFLFEYFSETQRNKGNFPGRFSGRQFSNSRSEMNVSTLELGDSALYLCASSFTQGSYEQYFGPGTRLTVT.

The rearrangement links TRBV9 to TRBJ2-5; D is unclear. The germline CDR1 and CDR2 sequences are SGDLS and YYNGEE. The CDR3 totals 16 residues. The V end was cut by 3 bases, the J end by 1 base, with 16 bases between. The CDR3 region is CASSAFSAAPQETQYF. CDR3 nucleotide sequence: TGTGCCAGCAGCGCCTTTAGTGCGGCACCCCAAGAGACCCAGTACTTC.

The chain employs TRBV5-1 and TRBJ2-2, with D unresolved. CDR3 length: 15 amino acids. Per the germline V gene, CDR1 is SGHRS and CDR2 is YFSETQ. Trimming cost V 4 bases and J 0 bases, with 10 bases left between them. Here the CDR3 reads CASSLLGSNTGELFF. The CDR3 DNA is TGCGCCAGCAGCCTCCTCGGGTCGAACACCGGGGAGCTGTTTTTT. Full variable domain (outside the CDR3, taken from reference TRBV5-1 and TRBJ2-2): KAGVTQTPRYLIKTRGQQVTLSCSPISGHRSVSWYQQTPGQGLQFLFEYFSETQRNKGNFPGRFSGRQFSNSRSEMNVSTLELGDSALYLCASSLLGSNTGELFFGEGSRLTVL.

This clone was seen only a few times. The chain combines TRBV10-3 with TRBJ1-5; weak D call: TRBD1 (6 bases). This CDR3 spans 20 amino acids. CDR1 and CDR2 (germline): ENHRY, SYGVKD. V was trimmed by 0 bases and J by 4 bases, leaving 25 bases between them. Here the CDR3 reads CAISESRANSLPGANQPQHF. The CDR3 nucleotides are TGTGCCATCAGTGAGTCGAGGGCCAACTCACTTCCGGGGGCTAATCAGCCCCAGCATTTT.

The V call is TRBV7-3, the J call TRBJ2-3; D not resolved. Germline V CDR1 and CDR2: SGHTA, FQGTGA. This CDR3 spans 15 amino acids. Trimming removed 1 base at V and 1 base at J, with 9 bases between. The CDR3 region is CASSLMGGGTDTQYF. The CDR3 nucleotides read TGTGCCAGCAGCTTAATGGGTGGGGGCACAGATACGCAGTATTTT.

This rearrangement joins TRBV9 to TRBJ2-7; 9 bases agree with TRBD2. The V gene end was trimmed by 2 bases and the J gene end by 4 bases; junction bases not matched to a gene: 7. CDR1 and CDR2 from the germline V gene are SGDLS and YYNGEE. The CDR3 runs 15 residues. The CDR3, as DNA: TGTGCCAGCAGCGTTAGCGGTAGCGGGAGATACGAGCAGTACTTC. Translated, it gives CASSVSGSGRYEQYF.

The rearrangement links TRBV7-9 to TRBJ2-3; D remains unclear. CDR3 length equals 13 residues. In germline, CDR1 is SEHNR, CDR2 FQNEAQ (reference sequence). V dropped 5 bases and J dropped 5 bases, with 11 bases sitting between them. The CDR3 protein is CASSTRSGDTQYF. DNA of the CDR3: TGTGCCAGCAGCACCCGTAGTGGAGATACGCAGTATTTT.

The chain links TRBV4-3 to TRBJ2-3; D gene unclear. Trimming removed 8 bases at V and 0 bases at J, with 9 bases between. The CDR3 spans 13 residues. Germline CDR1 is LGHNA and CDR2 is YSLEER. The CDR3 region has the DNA TGCGCCAGCGGAGCGTGGAGCACAGATACGCAGTATTTT. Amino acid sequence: CASGAWSTDTQYF.